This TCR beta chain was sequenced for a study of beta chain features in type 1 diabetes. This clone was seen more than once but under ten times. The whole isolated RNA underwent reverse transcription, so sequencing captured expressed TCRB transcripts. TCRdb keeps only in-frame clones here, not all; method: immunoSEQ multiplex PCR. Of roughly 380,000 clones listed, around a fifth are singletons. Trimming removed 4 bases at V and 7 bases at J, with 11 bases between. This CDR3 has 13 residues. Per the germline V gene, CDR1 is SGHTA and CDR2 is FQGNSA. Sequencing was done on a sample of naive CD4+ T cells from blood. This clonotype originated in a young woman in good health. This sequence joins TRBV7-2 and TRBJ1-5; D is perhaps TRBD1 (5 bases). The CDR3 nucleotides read TGTGCCAGCAGCTCCCATGGGGGGCAGCCCCAGCATTTT. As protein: CASSSHGGQPQHF.